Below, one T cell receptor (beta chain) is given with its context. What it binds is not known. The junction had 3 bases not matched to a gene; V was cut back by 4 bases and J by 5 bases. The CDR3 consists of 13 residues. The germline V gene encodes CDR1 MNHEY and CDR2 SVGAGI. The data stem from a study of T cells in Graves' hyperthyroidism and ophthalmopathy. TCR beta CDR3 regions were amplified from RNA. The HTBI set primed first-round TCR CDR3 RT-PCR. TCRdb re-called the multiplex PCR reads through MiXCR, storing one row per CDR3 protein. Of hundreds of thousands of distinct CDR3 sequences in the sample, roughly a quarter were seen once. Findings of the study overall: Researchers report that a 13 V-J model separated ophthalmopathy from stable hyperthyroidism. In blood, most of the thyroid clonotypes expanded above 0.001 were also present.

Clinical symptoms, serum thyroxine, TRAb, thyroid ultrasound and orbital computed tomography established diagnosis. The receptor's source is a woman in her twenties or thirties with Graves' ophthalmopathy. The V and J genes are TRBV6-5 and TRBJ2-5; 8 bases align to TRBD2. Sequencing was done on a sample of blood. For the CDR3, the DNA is TGTGCCAGCAGTTCAGCGGGAGTCGAGACCCAGTACTTC. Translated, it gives CASSSAGVETQYF.